This T cell receptor (beta chain) was sequenced during a study of T-cell memory formation after mild COVID-19 (dated by TCRdb to the early 2020s). With respect to the entire study: TCR sequence clusters from the two donors were found to be largely donor specific. The cohort was made up of two young adult volunteers, one female and one male, who were previously healthy. In a couple of donors, T-cell clones that expanded and contracted after mild COVID-19 were tracked by sequencing TCRalpha and TCRbeta repertoires over time. The research as a whole found: The detection of some responding clones in pre-infection memory suggests that pre-existing cross-reactive memory T cells joined the SARS-CoV-2 response. Whether the second-wave clones peaking on day 37 were SARS-CoV-2 specific was not confirmed. Balanced CD4/CD8 phenotypes were observed for clones contracting from day 15 to 85, whereas a bias towards CD4+ was observed for a second wave of clones expanding from day 15 to 37. Contracting CD4+ clones appeared mostly in the CM and EM memory subsets, whereas CD8+ clones were enriched in EMRA. The study included only two mild cases, and larger cohorts that include severe cases with pre-infection samples were judged to be necessary.

The instrument was an Illumina NovaSeq 6000. Using 5'RACE with constant-segment primers, TCRalpha and TCRbeta cDNA libraries were constructed, with sample barcodes and unique molecular identifiers added in the process. RNA was extracted from every sample with Trizol reagent. Library amplification was performed in two PCR steps, and a second sample barcode and Illumina TruSeq adapters were introduced in the second step. Sequencing of libraries was performed on an Illumina NovaSeq with 2 x 150 bp paired-end reads. The study's processing was this. The reads were demultiplexed and collapsed into UMI-guided consensus sequences using migec v1.2.7. Using mixcr v2.1.11, UMI consensuses were aligned to TRA and TRB V and J templates and then assembled into clonotypes. A clonotype was counted as expanded or contracted only when both edgeR and NoisET called the clonotype significant, with the noise models trained on biological replicates. For edgeR calls, the cutoffs were a false discovery rate-adjusted p below 0.01 and a log2 fold-change threshold of 1. As an exploratory analysis of dynamics, max-normalized trajectories of the 1000 most abundant clonotypes were examined by PCA with hierarchical clustering. Separately sequenced CD4+ and CD8+ repertoires were used to assign a CD4 or CD8 phenotype to each responding clone. Starting from the raw public reads, TCRdb applied fastp trimming at Q25, assembled clones with MiXCR and retained in-frame beta chains. Duplicate CDR3 protein sequences are folded into a single record with the most common DNA and genes. The V and J calls and clone size are TCRdb's, not the authors'. The sample table shows 170,000 or so distinct CDR3 sequences, and about 22% are seen once. Of the sample, 20% to 25% is held by the ten largest clones.

PBMCs were isolated by Ficoll-Paque density gradient centrifugation. To note about this clonotype: Its specific antigen is unknown. No clone much larger than this one lies a single base away; base qualities are absent.

CDR1 and CDR2, per the germline V gene, are SQVTM and ANQGSEA. V loses 6 bases, J loses 0 bases, and the germline ends lie 12 bases apart. Reading from cysteine to phenylalanine, the CDR3 counts 13 amino acids. The read is trimmed to its CDR3 DNA, 39 bases read in frame from base 1. Specimen: PBMCs or a T cell subset sorted from them (not recorded which). The chain couples TRBV29-1 to TRBJ2-7, and perhaps TRBD1 as D gene, on 6 matching bases. The sequence was collected from an adult woman who had mild COVID-19 (a few samples of this study predate the infection). The sample titles of this study are shuffled in the database, so cell type and time point are left out; the donor was told from shared clones. Here is the DNA: TGCAGCGTCACAGACAGGACCTCCTACGAGCAGTACTTC. This codes for CSVTDRTSYEQYF.